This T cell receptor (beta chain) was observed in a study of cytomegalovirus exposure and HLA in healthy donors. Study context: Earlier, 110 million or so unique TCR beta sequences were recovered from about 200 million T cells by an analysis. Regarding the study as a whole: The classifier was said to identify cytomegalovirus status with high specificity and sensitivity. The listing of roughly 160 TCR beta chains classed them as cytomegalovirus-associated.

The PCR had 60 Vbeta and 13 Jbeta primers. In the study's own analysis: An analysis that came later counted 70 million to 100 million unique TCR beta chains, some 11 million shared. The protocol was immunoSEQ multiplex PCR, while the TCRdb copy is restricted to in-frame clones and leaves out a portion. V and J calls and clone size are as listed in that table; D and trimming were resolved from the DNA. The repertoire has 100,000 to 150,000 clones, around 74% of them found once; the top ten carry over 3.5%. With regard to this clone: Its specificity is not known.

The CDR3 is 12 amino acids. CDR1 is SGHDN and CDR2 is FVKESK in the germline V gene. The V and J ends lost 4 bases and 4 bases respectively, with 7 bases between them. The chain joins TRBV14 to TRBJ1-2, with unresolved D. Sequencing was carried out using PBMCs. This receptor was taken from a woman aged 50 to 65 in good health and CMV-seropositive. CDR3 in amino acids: CASSRQAYGYTF. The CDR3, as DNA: TGTGCCAGCAGCCGCCAGGCCTATGGCTACACCTTC.